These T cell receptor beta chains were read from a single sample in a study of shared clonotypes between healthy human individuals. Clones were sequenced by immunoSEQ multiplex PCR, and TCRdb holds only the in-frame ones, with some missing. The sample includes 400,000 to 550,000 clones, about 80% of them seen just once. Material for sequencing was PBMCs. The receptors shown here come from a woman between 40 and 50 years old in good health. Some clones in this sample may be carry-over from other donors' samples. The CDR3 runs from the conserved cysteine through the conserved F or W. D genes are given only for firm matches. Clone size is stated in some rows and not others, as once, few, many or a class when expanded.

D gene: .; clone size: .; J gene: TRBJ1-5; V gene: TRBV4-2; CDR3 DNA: TGTGCCAGCAGTTACGGGACGGAGAATCAGCCCCAGCATTTT; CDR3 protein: CASSYGTENQPQHF
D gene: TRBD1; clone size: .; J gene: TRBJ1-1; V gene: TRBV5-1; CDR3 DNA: TGCGCCAGCAGCTTCTCGGGACAGGGGTTCCCTGAAGCTTTCTTT; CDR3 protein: CASSFSGQGFPEAFF
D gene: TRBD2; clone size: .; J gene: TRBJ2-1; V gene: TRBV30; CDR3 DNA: TGTGCCTGGAGTCGACTAGCGGGGAGCTCCTACAATGAGCAGTTCTTC; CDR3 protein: CAWSRLAGSSYNEQFF
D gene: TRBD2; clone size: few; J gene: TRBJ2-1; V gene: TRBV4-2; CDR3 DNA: TGTGCCAGCAGCCAAGGGGTAAGCGGGAGGGCCTCAGGCAATGAGCAGTTCTTC; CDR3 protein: CASSQGVSGRASGNEQFF
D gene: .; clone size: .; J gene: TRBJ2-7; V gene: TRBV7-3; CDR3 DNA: TGTGCCAGCAGCTTAACGGCACGGGGCGAGCAGTACTTC; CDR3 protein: CASSLTARGEQYF
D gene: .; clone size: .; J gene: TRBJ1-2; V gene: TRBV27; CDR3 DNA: TGTGCCAGCAGTCCCCGACACGGCTATGGCTACACCTTC; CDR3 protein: CASSPRHGYGYTF
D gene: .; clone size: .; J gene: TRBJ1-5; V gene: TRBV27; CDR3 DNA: TGTGCCAGCAGTTTAAAGGCAAATCAGCCCCAGCATTTT; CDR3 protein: CASSLKANQPQHF
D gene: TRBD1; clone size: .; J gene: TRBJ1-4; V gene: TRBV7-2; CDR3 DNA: TGTGCCAGCAGCTTAGTGGGTTGGGGACAGTTTAATGAAAAACTGTTTTTT; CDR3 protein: CASSLVGWGQFNEKLFF
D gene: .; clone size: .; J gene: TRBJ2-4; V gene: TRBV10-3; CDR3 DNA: TGTGCCATCCAGGCCGGTCCGGGGTCCATTCAGTACTTC; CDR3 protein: CAIQAGPGSIQYF
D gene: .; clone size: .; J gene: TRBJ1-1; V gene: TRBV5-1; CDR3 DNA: TGCGCCAGCAGCTCCGGACAGACGAACACTGAAGCTTTCTTT; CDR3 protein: CASSSGQTNTEAFF
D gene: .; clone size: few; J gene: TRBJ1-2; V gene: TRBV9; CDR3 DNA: TGTGCCAGCAGCGTAGATCTGGGTCACTATGGCTACACCTTC; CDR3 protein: CASSVDLGHYGYTF
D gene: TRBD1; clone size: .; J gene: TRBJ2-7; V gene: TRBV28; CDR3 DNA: TGTGCCAGCAGTTCCACGGGTTGGGACAGGGGATCCTACGAGCAGTACTTC; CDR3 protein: CASSSTGWDRGSYEQYF
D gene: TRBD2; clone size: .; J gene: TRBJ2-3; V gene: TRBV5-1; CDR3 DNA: TGCGCCAGCACACTAGCGGGTATCACAGATACGCAGTATTTT; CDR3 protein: CASTLAGITDTQYF
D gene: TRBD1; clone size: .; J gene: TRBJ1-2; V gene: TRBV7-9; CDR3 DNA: TGTGCCAGCAGCTTCCTCTCCGGGACAGGAGATGGCTACACCTTC; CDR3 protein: CASSFLSGTGDGYTF
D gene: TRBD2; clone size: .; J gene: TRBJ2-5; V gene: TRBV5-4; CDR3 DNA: TGTGCCAGCAGCCCGGAATTATCTAGCGGACCGGAGACCCAGTACTTC; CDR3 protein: CASSPELSSGPETQYF
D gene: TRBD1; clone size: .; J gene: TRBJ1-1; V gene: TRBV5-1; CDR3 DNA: TGCGCCAGCAGCCGAGACAGGGAGAACACTGAAGCTTTCTTT; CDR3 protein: CASSRDRENTEAFF
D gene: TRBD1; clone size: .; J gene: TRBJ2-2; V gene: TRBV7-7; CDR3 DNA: TGTGCTAGCAGCCCGACAGGGGGCAACACCGGGGAGCTGTTTTTT; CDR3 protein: CASSPTGGNTGELFF
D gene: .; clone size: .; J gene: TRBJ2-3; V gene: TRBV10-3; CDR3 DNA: TGTGCCATCAGTGAAGGTGGCTCCACAGATACGCAGTATTTT; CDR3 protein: CAISEGGSTDTQYF
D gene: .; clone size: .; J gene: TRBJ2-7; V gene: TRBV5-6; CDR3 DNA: TGTGCCAGCAGCCAAACTAGCCCGAATTGGTACGAGCAGTACTTC; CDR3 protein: CASSQTSPNWYEQYF
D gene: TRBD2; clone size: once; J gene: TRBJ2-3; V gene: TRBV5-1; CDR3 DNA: TGCGCCAGCAGCTTGGACCTAGCGGGGCGCACAGATACGCAGTATTTT; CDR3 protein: CASSLDLAGRTDTQYF
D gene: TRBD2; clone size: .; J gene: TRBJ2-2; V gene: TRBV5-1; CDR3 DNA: TGCGCCAGCAGCCCGAGCAGCGGGAGAACCGGGGAGCTGTTTTTT; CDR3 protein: CASSPSSGRTGELFF
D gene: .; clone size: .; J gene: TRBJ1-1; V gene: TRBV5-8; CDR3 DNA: TGTGCCAGCAGCTTGGGACAGGTAGCTTTCTTT; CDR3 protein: CASSLGQVAFF